The TCR beta chain under discussion was sequenced for a study of regulatory T cells in long-lasting Graves disease. As for time point: newly diagnosed GD, antithyroid drugs for less than 3 months. PBMC RNA served as the TCR library source. This clonotype has just a few counts. This CDR3 has 16 residues. Trimming took off 5 bases at V and 3 bases at J, with 19 bases between the two ends. Germline CDR1 reads SGHVS; CDR2 reads FQNEAQ. Arm-PCR of CDR3 regions and iRepertoire HTBI primers were used to build TCR beta libraries. One entry per CDR3 protein, called by TCRdb with MiXCR from the multiplex PCR reads. The sample contains fewer than 650,000 distinct CDR3 sequences, roughly 15% of which appear only once. These sequences were also reported in another study, on T cells in Graves' hyperthyroidism and ophthalmopathy.

The chain couples TRBV7-8 to TRBJ1-1; D is perhaps TRBD1 (6 bases). Sequencing used peripheral blood mononuclear cells (PBMCs), obtained at new diagnosis, from a patient treated with antithyroid drugs. This receptor was identified in a man aged 18 to 29 with Graves disease. This CDR3 is CASSPGGGHVDTEAFF. As DNA, the CDR3 is TGTGCCAGCAGCCCGGGGGGGGGGCACGTTGACACTGAAGCTTTCTTT.